The 32 T cell receptor beta chains below all came from one sample that was sequenced in a study of somatic mutations in cytotoxic T cells in rheumatoid arthritis. TCRdb's copy holds only in-frame clones and misses some; the assay was immunoSEQ multiplex PCR. Here the sample spans over 10,000 clones, approximately 80% being singletons. Sequencing input: CD8+ T cells sorted from blood. These receptors originate from a man aged 50 to 59 in good health.

Details on this clone: Other DNA sequences in the sample encode the same CDR3. The rearrangement joins TRBV5-8 to TRBJ1-1; tentative D call: TRBD1 (5 bases). This CDR3 contains 14 residues. CDR1 is SGHTS, CDR2 YDEGEE, per germline. Trimming cost V 0 bases and J 5 bases, with 11 bases left between them. In DNA, the CDR3 is TGTGCCAGCAGCTTGGAAGGGGTTCGGACTGAAGCTTTCTTT. Its translation: CASSLEGVRTEAFF.

The V gene is TRBV2, the J gene TRBJ2-1, with 8 bases matching TRBD1. The CDR3 contains 15 residues. J lost 7 bases, V lost 0 bases, and 5 bases had no gene match. The germline V gene encodes CDR1 SNHLY and CDR2 FYNNEI. The CDR3 region has the DNA TGTGCCAGCAGTGAAGCCCAGGGGGCGAGGAATGAGCAGTTCTTC. Its translation is CASSEAQGARNEQFF. Combining the CDR3 with reference TRBV2 and TRBJ2-1 gives the whole variable domain EPEVTQTPSHQVTQMGQEVILRCVPISNHLYFYWYRQILGQKVEFLVSFYNNEISEKSEIFDDQFSVERPDGSNFTLKIRSTKLEDSAMYFCASSEAQGARNEQFFGPGTRLTVL.

This chain uses TRBV11-2 with TRBJ2-5; D possibly uses TRBD1 or TRBD2 (6 bases each). The CDR3 totals 14 residues. Germline V gene sequence: CDR1 SGHAT, CDR2 FQNNGV. Trimming removed 3 bases from V and 4 bases from J, with 12 bases in between. The CDR3 DNA reads TGTGCCAGCAGCTTGGACCCGGGGGCAGAGACCCAGTACTTC. This translates into CASSLDPGAETQYF.

In this sample, this clone turned up once. The V and J genes are TRBV2 and TRBJ2-1; 8 bases agree with TRBD2. Germline values: CDR1 SNHLY, CDR2 FYNNEI. The junction had 14 bases not matched to a gene; V was cut back by 11 bases and J by 8 bases. The CDR3 loop spans 14 amino acids. This CDR3 is CAFPGTRVNDEQFF. The CDR3 nucleotides are TGTGCCTTCCCAGGGACTAGAGTAAATGATGAGCAGTTCTTC.

The V gene is TRBV6-5, the J gene TRBJ2-1; no firm D call. This CDR3 has 13 amino acids. CDR1 and CDR2 (germline): MNHEY, SVGAGI. V lost 9 bases to trimming and J lost 0 bases, with 9 bases between them. Here the CDR3 reads CASGMSSYNEQFF. The CDR3 nucleotides read TGTGCCAGTGGGATGAGCTCCTACAATGAGCAGTTCTTC.

The rearrangement uses TRBV7-2 and TRBJ1-2; D gene uncertain. The CDR3 length is 15 residues. V was clipped by 2 bases and J by 0 bases, with 10 bases between them. The germline CDR1 and CDR2 sequences are SGHTA and FQGNSA. The CDR3 nucleotides read TGTGCCAGCAGCTTAATGGGAGGTCCTAACTATGGCTACACCTTC. Amino acid sequence: CASSLMGGPNYGYTF.

This clone rates as medium-sized. V gene TRBV7-9 combines with J gene TRBJ1-2; D gene uncertain. The V gene's germline CDR1 is SEHNR and CDR2 FQNEAQ (reference sequence). This CDR3 is built from 14 residues. V was pared by 1 base and J by 2 bases, with 8 bases between. CDR3 loop: CASSLVGLNYGYTF. CDR3 nucleotide sequence: TGTGCCAGCAGCTTAGTCGGACTGAACTATGGCTACACCTTC. The entire variable domain, with the rest obtained from reference TRBV7-9 and TRBJ1-2, is as follows: DTGVSQNPRHKITKRGQNVTFRCDPISEHNRLYWYRQTLGQGPEFLTYFQNEAQLEKSRLLSDRFSAERPKGSFSTLEIQRTEQGDSAMYLCASSLVGLNYGYTFGSGTRLTVV.

The chain recombines TRBV28 with TRBJ1-6; perhaps TRBD1 as D (6 bases). V was trimmed by 10 bases and J by 5 bases, leaving 18 bases between them. The V gene's germline CDR1 is MDHEN and CDR2 SYDVKM. The CDR3 consists of 15 residues. The CDR3 here is CATVQGWGHNSPLHF. Written as DNA, the CDR3 is TGTGCCACAGTACAGGGCTGGGGGCATAATTCACCCCTCCACTTT.

The chain is built from TRBV13 and TRBJ1-1; D not certain. CDR1 and CDR2 from the germline V gene are PRHDT and FYEKMQ (reference sequence). CDR3 length: 14 residues. Trimming stripped 0 bases from V and 4 bases from J, with 9 bases between. CDR3 DNA sequence: TGTGCCAGCAGCTTAGGATATGGGGTCACTGAAGCTTTCTTT. Residues: CASSLGYGVTEAFF. Filled out from reference TRBV13 and TRBJ1-1, the complete variable domain reads AAGVIQSPRHLIKEKRETATLKCYPIPRHDTVYWYQQGPGQDPQFLISFYEKMQSDKGSIPDRFSAQQFSDYHSELNMSSLELGDSALYFCASSLGYGVTEAFFGQGTRLTVV.

About this clone itself: Compared with germline, one end of the junction differs, possibly owing to a read error. This specimen includes other DNA sequences encoding the same CDR3. The chain combines TRBV9 with TRBJ2-7, with a possible D match to TRBD2 (6 bases). Per the germline V gene, CDR1 is SGDLS and CDR2 is YYNGEE. The CDR3 loop spans 16 amino acids. The CDR3 region is CASSVGGDFSSYEQYF. Written as DNA, the CDR3 is TGTGCCAGCAGCGTAGGGGGGGACTTCAGCTCCTACGAACAGTACTTC. Looking up the rest from reference TRBV9 and TRBJ2-7 gives the full variable domain: DSGVTQTPKHLITATGQRVTLRCSPRSGDLSVYWYQQSLDQGLQFLIQYYNGEERAKGNILERFSAQQFPDLHSELNLSSLELGDSALYFCASSVGGDFSSYEQYFGPGTRLTVT.

The genes are TRBV7-9 and TRBJ2-7; D unclear. The germline gives CDR1 SEHNR, CDR2 FQNEAQ (reference sequence). The CDR3 consists of 14 residues. Trimming pared 6 bases from V and 2 bases from J, leaving 14 bases between. The CDR3 DNA is TGTGCCAGCAGTCCCGGGCCACGTACCTACGAGCAGTACTTC. Residues: CASSPGPRTYEQYF. The entire variable domain, with the rest obtained from reference TRBV7-9 and TRBJ2-7, is as follows: DTGVSQNPRHKITKRGQNVTFRCDPISEHNRLYWYRQTLGQGPEFLTYFQNEAQLEKSRLLSDRFSAERPKGSFSTLEIQRTEQGDSAMYLCASSPGPRTYEQYFGPGTRLTVT.

The chain joins TRBV5-4 to TRBJ1-1; TRBD1 matches at 7 bases. The J segment lost 1 base and the V segment lost 0 bases, leaving 3 bases of the junction unmatched. The CDR3 loop spans 15 amino acids. Germline values: CDR1 SGHNT, CDR2 YYREEE (reference sequence). CDR3 bases: TGTGCCAGCAGCTTGGAGGAGGGGGCGAACACTGAAGCTTTCTTT. Amino acid sequence: CASSLEEGANTEAFF.

The chain employs TRBV2 and TRBJ2-2, with TRBD1 matching over 9 bases. The ends lost 8 bases at V and 2 bases at J; junction bases unmatched: 6. CDR1 SNHLY and CDR2 FYNNEI come from the germline V gene. The CDR3 length is 15 residues. The CDR3 protein is CASQGGQGNTGELFF. CDR3 bases: TGTGCCAGCCAGGGGGGACAGGGAAACACCGGGGAGCTGTTTTTT.

In its sample, this clone was seen a few times. This rearrangement joins TRBV19 to TRBJ1-5; no clear D. The germline V and J ends were trimmed by 4 bases and 6 bases, with 10 bases remaining between them. This CDR3 spans 13 amino acids. Per germline, CDR1 LNHDA and CDR2 SQIVND (reference sequence). This chain's CDR3 is CASSNREVQPQHF. The DNA of the CDR3 is TGTGCCAGTAGTAACCGGGAAGTTCAGCCCCAGCATTTT.

The rearrangement joins TRBV6-1 to TRBJ1-2, with D tentatively TRBD1 (5 bases). Germline V gene data show CDR1 as MNHNS and CDR2 as SASEGT. This CDR3 has 15 amino acids. V lost 2 bases and J lost 4, with 14 bases in between. The CDR3, as DNA: TGTGCCAGCAGTGAACTGGGGACGATGCTCTATGGCTACACCTTC. Its protein product is CASSELGTMLYGYTF.

The gene calls are TRBV11-3 and TRBJ1-3; TRBD1 matches at 9 bases. CDR1 and CDR2 (germline): SGHNT, YENEEA. The V gene end was trimmed by 7 bases and the J gene end by 4 bases; junction bases not matched to a gene: 14. The CDR3 totals 17 residues. The CDR3 here is CASKPVNRGLFGNTIYF. Written as DNA, the CDR3 is TGTGCCAGCAAACCGGTAAACAGGGGGCTCTTCGGAAACACCATATATTTT.

The chain joins TRBV7-9 to TRBJ2-1, with TRBD2 matching 7 bases. The J segment lost 15 bases and the V segment lost 6 bases, leaving 11 bases of the junction unmatched. Germline-derived CDR1 and CDR2 are SEHNR and FQNEAQ (reference sequence). The CDR3 runs to 12 residues. CDR3 nucleotides: TGTGCCAGCAGAACAGCGGGATCCCCCTGGTTCTTC. As protein: CASRTAGSPWFF.

This chain links TRBV5-1 with TRBJ2-1, with 16 bases lining up with TRBD2. The CDR3 covers 16 residues. The junction had 2 bases not matched to a gene; V was cut back by 3 bases and J by 5 bases. The germline V gene encodes CDR1 SGHRS and CDR2 YFSETQ. CDR3: CASSSGLAGGHNEQFF. For the CDR3, the DNA is TGCGCCAGCAGCTCGGGACTAGCGGGAGGGCACAATGAGCAGTTCTTC.

The chain couples TRBV7-9 to TRBJ2-2; a weak D match, TRBD2 (6 bases). V was clipped by 5 bases and J by 3 bases, with 10 bases between them. The CDR3 consists of 14 residues. CDR1 is SEHNR and CDR2 is FQNEAQ in the germline V gene (reference sequence). CDR3 sequence (DNA): TGTGCCAGCAGCCGAGGCGGGGACACCGGGGAGCTGTTTTTT. Translated: CASSRGGDTGELFF. Complete variable domain (other parts from reference TRBV7-9 and TRBJ2-2): DTGVSQNPRHKITKRGQNVTFRCDPISEHNRLYWYRQTLGQGPEFLTYFQNEAQLEKSRLLSDRFSAERPKGSFSTLEIQRTEQGDSAMYLCASSRGGDTGELFFGEGSRLTVL.

A few counts support this clone. This sequence joins TRBV5-4 and TRBJ1-6; TRBD1 might be the D (6 bases). CDR3 length: 17 amino acids. In germline, CDR1 is SGHNT, CDR2 YYREEE (reference sequence). The V end lost 0 bases, the J end lost 7 bases, and 17 bases lay between the germline ends. The CDR3 sequence is CASSLGYRDVANSPLHF. CDR3 bases: TGTGCCAGCAGCTTGGGATACAGGGACGTTGCGAATTCACCCCTCCACTTT.

In this sample, this clone turned up once. V is TRBV2 and J is TRBJ2-1; 13 bases are shared with TRBD2. CDR1 SNHLY and CDR2 FYNNEI come from the germline V gene. Trimming removed 6 bases from V and 0 bases from J; junction bases left unmatched: 14. This CDR3 spans 20 amino acids. The CDR3 coding sequence is TGTGCCAGCAGCTCTAACCCCGGGACTAGCGGGGCGAGCTCCTACAATGAGCAGTTCTTC. The encoded protein is CASSSNPGTSGASSYNEQFF.

The V call is TRBV28, the J call TRBJ1-6; no definite D call. CDR1 and CDR2 (germline): MDHEN, SYDVKM. The CDR3 contains 14 residues. The germline V and J ends were trimmed by 0 bases and 8 bases, with 8 bases remaining between them. The DNA for the CDR3 is TGTGCCAGCAGTTTATGGGGGTGGGATTCACCCCTCCACTTT. Translation gives CASSLWGWDSPLHF.

This chain links TRBV7-9 with TRBJ2-1; no clear D. Germline V gene data show CDR1 as SEHNR and CDR2 as FQNEAQ (reference sequence). The V end lost 4 bases, the J end lost 8 bases, and 15 bases lay between the germline ends. The CDR3 has 14 residues. For the CDR3, the DNA is TGTGCCAGCAGCTCCCCATCCACCCGCCATGAGCAGTTCTTC. Translating gives CASSSPSTRHEQFF.

The rearrangement links TRBV11-2 to TRBJ2-7; 8 nucleotides agree with TRBD1. The CDR3 totals 15 residues. Trimming removed 0 bases from V and 3 bases from J; junction bases left unmatched: 4. The V gene's germline CDR1 is SGHAT and CDR2 FQNNGV. The CDR3 DNA reads as TGTGCCAGCAGCTTAGAGCGGACAGGGAACTACGAGCAGTACTTC. Its protein product is CASSLERTGNYEQYF.

The gene calls are TRBV5-1 and TRBJ2-7; D is uncertain. The CDR3 extends over 11 amino acids. With 3 bases removed from V and 0 bases from J, the gap between germline ends came to 1 base. Germline lookup yields CDR1 SGHRS and CDR2 YFSETQ. This CDR3 is CASSSSYEQYF. As DNA, the CDR3 is TGCGCCAGCAGCTCCTCCTACGAGCAGTACTTC.

The chain uses TRBV7-9 and TRBJ2-3; D may be TRBD2 (6 bases). V shed 4 bases and J shed 1 base, with 21 bases lying between them. Germline CDR1 and CDR2: SEHNR and FQNEAQ (reference sequence). This CDR3 has 18 amino acids. The CDR3 here is CASSSLSLGIAGTDTQYF. Written as DNA, the CDR3 is TGTGCCAGCAGCTCTCTTTCATTGGGGATAGCGGGCACAGATACGCAGTATTTT.

The chain employs TRBV9 and TRBJ2-5, with a tentative D call TRBD1 (6 bases). The DNA end favors TRBJ2-7, so the J call may be wrong. The germline CDR1 and CDR2 sequences are SGDLS and YYNGEE. The CDR3 sequence is 15 residues long. The CDR3 bases are TGTGCCAGCAGCCCCCGGGACATGAGCTCCTACGAGCAGTACTTC. Protein product: CASSPRDMSSYEQYF.

The gene calls are TRBV4-1 and TRBJ2-7; TRBD2 matches at 14 bases. After removal of 3 bases from V and 4 bases from J, the junction contained 11 bases not matched to a gene. Per germline, CDR1 MGHRA and CDR2 YSYEKL. There are 18 residues in the CDR3. CDR3 coding DNA: TGCGCCAGCAGCCATATTCCGGGACTAGCGGGAGCAGGATACGAGCAGTACTTC. Protein: CASSHIPGLAGAGYEQYF.

The chain has TRBV11-3 and TRBJ2-5, with D possibly matching TRBD1 (6 bases). The CDR3 runs to 15 residues. CDR1 and CDR2 from the germline V gene are SGHNT and YENEEA. V was trimmed by 1 base and J by 2 bases, leaving 11 bases between them. The CDR3 is CASSLGGRGQETQYF. The CDR3 DNA reads as TGTGCCAGCAGCTTAGGTGGCAGGGGACAAGAGACCCAGTACTTC.

The CDR3 region is CASSFSGSGRKRNTGELFF. The CDR3 region has the DNA TGTGCCAGCTCCTTCTCGGGCAGCGGGAGGAAGAGGAACACCGGGGAGCTGTTTTTT. The gene calls are TRBV27 and TRBJ2-2; 9 nucleotides align to TRBD2. The CDR3 is made up of 19 amino acids. Per germline, CDR1 MNHEY and CDR2 SMNVEV (reference sequence). V dropped 8 bases and J dropped 1; count of bases not matched to a gene: 17.

The rearrangement uses TRBV5-1 and TRBJ1-1; no definite D call. With 0 bases removed from V and 0 bases from J, the gap between germline ends came to 9 bases. The CDR3 has 15 residues. Germline assignment: CDR1 SGHRS and CDR2 YFSETQ. The chain's CDR3 is CASSLDPGMNTEAFF. In DNA form, the CDR3 reads TGCGCCAGCAGCTTGGATCCGGGTATGAACACTGAAGCTTTCTTT.

The gene calls are TRBV7-8 and TRBJ1-2, with unresolved D. This CDR3 is 15 amino acids long. CDR1 and CDR2 (germline): SGHVS, FQNEAQ. V dropped 1 base and J dropped 4 bases, with 13 bases sitting between them. CDR3: CASSLEGDGFYGYTF. For the CDR3, the DNA is TGTGCCAGCAGCTTAGAGGGCGACGGTTTCTATGGCTACACCTTC.